These T cell receptor beta chains were read from a single sample in a study of CD8+ T cells in alopecia areata. The data were produced by immunoSEQ multiplex PCR, yet TCRdb's version contains in-frame clones alone and is incomplete. The table records about 210,000 clones, about 58% of them present only once. The sample here was CD4+ T cells sorted from blood, taken at week 4, from a patient treated with tofacitinib. These receptors originate from a human donor with alopecia areata. The CDR3 runs from the conserved cysteine through the conserved F or W. A D gene is named only where the DNA matches it firmly. Clone size, where shown, is once, few, many, or a class for clones that have expanded.

J gene: TRBJ2-7
clone size: -
D gene: -
V gene: TRBV6-5
CDR3 length: 11
CDR3 protein: CASTEGDEQYF
CDR3 DNA: TGTGCCAGCACCGAGGGGGACGAGCAGTACTTC

J gene: TRBJ1-5
clone size: -
D gene: -
V gene: TRBV29-1
CDR3 length: 14
CDR3 protein: CSVGPPGAGQPQHF
CDR3 DNA: TGCAGCGTTGGCCCCCCAGGGGCAGGACAGCCCCAGCATTTT

J gene: TRBJ1-4
clone size: -
D gene: -
V gene: TRBV30
CDR3 length: 11
CDR3 protein: CAGTGNEKLFF
CDR3 DNA: TGTGCCGGAACAGGGAACGAAAAACTGTTTTTT

J gene: TRBJ1-2
clone size: -
D gene: -
V gene: TRBV2
CDR3 length: 12
CDR3 protein: CASSEVTGGYTF
CDR3 DNA: TGTGCCAGCAGTGAAGTTACGGGTGGCTACACCTTC

J gene: TRBJ1-5
clone size: -
D gene: -
V gene: TRBV27
CDR3 length: 17
CDR3 protein: CASSLEAGEGPHQPQHF
CDR3 DNA: TGTGCCAGCAGTTTAGAGGCCGGTGAGGGCCCCCATCAGCCCCAGCATTTT

J gene: TRBJ2-1
clone size: -
D gene: TRBD2
V gene: TRBV29-1
CDR3 length: 14
CDR3 protein: CSVLSGGSYNEQFF
CDR3 DNA: TGCAGCGTCCTCAGCGGGGGGTCCTACAATGAGCAGTTCTTC

J gene: TRBJ1-2
clone size: -
D gene: TRBD1
V gene: TRBV7-9
CDR3 length: 16
CDR3 protein: CASSESSGTGNYGYTF
CDR3 DNA: TGTGCCAGCAGCGAATCTTCCGGGACAGGGAACTATGGCTACACCTTC

J gene: TRBJ1-1
clone size: -
D gene: TRBD1
V gene: TRBV6-1
CDR3 length: 14
CDR3 protein: CAGGKGQVNTEAFF
CDR3 DNA: TGTGCCGGAGGAAAGGGACAGGTGAACACTGAAGCTTTCTTT

J gene: TRBJ1-1
clone size: -
D gene: -
V gene: TRBV13
CDR3 length: 14
CDR3 protein: CASSLWQENTEAFF
CDR3 DNA: TGTGCCAGCAGCTTATGGCAGGAGAACACTGAAGCTTTCTTT

J gene: TRBJ1-6
clone size: -
D gene: -
V gene: TRBV5-4
CDR3 length: 15
CDR3 protein: CASSSLDSPNSPLHF
CDR3 DNA: TGTGCCAGCAGCTCGCTCGACAGCCCCAATTCACCCCTCCACTTT

J gene: TRBJ1-4
clone size: once
D gene: -
V gene: TRBV29-1
CDR3 length: 11
CDR3 protein: CSVEDREKLFF
CDR3 DNA: TGCAGCGTTGAAGATCGGGAAAAACTGTTTTTT

J gene: TRBJ2-1
clone size: once
D gene: TRBD1
V gene: TRBV28
CDR3 length: 13
CDR3 protein: CATTGQGVFEQFF
CDR3 DNA: TGTGCCACTACGGGACAGGGGGTCTTTGAGCAGTTCTTC

J gene: TRBJ1-1
clone size: -
D gene: -
V gene: TRBV30
CDR3 length: 13
CDR3 protein: CAWRGQGNTEAFF
CDR3 DNA: TGTGCCTGGAGAGGGCAGGGGAACACTGAAGCTTTCTTT

J gene: TRBJ2-2
clone size: -
D gene: -
V gene: TRBV5-1
CDR3 length: 15
CDR3 protein: CASSFTGMSTGELFF
CDR3 DNA: TGCGCCAGCAGCTTCACAGGGATGAGCACCGGGGAGCTGTTTTTT

J gene: TRBJ2-2
clone size: -
D gene: TRBD1
V gene: TRBV2
CDR3 length: 15
CDR3 protein: CASNVKQGATGELFF
CDR3 DNA: TGTGCCAGCAATGTTAAACAGGGGGCCACCGGGGAGCTGTTTTTT

J gene: TRBJ2-3
clone size: few
D gene: -
V gene: TRBV28
CDR3 length: 12
CDR3 protein: CASSLLGDTQYF
CDR3 DNA: TGTGCCAGCAGTTTATTGGGAGATACGCAGTATTTT

J gene: TRBJ1-1
clone size: -
D gene: -
V gene: TRBV28
CDR3 length: 12
CDR3 protein: CASSRNPAWAFF
CDR3 DNA: TGTGCCAGCAGCCGTAACCCTGCTTGGGCTTTCTTT

J gene: TRBJ1-2
clone size: -
D gene: -
V gene: TRBV6-5
CDR3 length: 15
CDR3 protein: CASSYGGGVQSGYTF
CDR3 DNA: TGTGCCAGCAGTTACGGTGGGGGGGTCCAGTCCGGCTACACCTTC

J gene: TRBJ2-5
clone size: -
D gene: TRBD1
V gene: TRBV30
CDR3 length: 22
CDR3 protein: CAWSVGRPTSNRDRDMEETQYF
CDR3 DNA: TGTGCCTGGAGTGTAGGTCGCCCAACGTCCAACCGGGACAGGGATATGGAAGAGACCCAGTACTTC

J gene: TRBJ1-6
clone size: -
D gene: TRBD1
V gene: TRBV30
CDR3 length: 14
CDR3 protein: CAWRPGTGISPLHF
CDR3 DNA: TGTGCCTGGAGGCCTGGGACAGGGATATCACCCCTCCACTTT

J gene: TRBJ1-1
clone size: few
D gene: -
V gene: TRBV29-1
CDR3 length: 12
CDR3 protein: CSVAFSGIEAFF
CDR3 DNA: TGCAGCGTTGCTTTTTCGGGAATTGAAGCTTTCTTT

J gene: TRBJ2-5
clone size: -
D gene: -
V gene: TRBV29-1
CDR3 length: 11
CDR3 protein: CSVGTGETQYF
CDR3 DNA: TGCAGCGTTGGGACCGGCGAGACCCAGTACTTC

J gene: TRBJ2-3
clone size: -
D gene: -
V gene: TRBV29-1
CDR3 length: 13
CDR3 protein: CSVGAYGGDTQYF
CDR3 DNA: TGCAGCGTTGGGGCCTACGGTGGGGATACGCAGTATTTT

J gene: TRBJ2-3
clone size: -
D gene: TRBD2
V gene: TRBV28
CDR3 length: 15
CDR3 protein: CASSFGAGGGDTQYF
CDR3 DNA: TGTGCCAGCAGTTTTGGAGCGGGGGGAGGAGATACGCAGTATTTT

J gene: TRBJ1-1
clone size: -
D gene: -
V gene: TRBV30
CDR3 length: 14
CDR3 protein: CAWKGGILNTEAFF
CDR3 DNA: TGTGCCTGGAAGGGGGGTATCCTGAACACTGAAGCTTTCTTT

J gene: TRBJ2-4
clone size: -
D gene: -
V gene: TRBV29-1
CDR3 length: 14
CDR3 protein: CSVSGHLAKNIQYF
CDR3 DNA: TGCAGCGTTTCGGGACACCTAGCCAAAAACATTCAGTACTTC